This T cell receptor beta chain appears in the sequencing data of a study of blood T cell repertoires in COVID-19. Looked up from germline, CDR1 is LNHDA and CDR2 is SQIVND (reference sequence). There are 17 residues in the CDR3. Trimming left V 3 bases short and J 2 bases short, with 14 bases between. Measured with immunoSEQ multiplex PCR; TCRdb has only the in-frame clones, and not every one. The table lists roughly 38,000 clones, roughly 70% of them singletons. This TCR derives from a man between 65 and 79 years old with COVID-19, enrolled during active disease. The chain uses TRBV19 and TRBJ2-6, with D tentatively TRBD1 (6 bases). Sequenced: peripheral blood. CDR3 nucleotide sequence: TGTGCCAGTAGTATTACACACAGGGTGACTGGGGCCAACGTCCTGACTTTC. Translated, it gives CASSITHRVTGANVLTF. The full variable domain, rest sourced from reference TRBV19 and TRBJ2-6, is DGGITQSPKYLFRKEGQNVTLSCEQNLNHDAMYWYRQDPGQGLRLIYYSQIVNDFQKGDIAEGYSVSREKKESFPLTVTSAQKNPTAFYLCASSITHRVTGANVLTFGAGSRLTVL.